This TCR beta chain appears in the sequencing data of a study of blood T cell repertoires in COVID-19. Across the study: COVID-19 samples collected from the United States, Italy and Spain covered acute and convalescent phases. PBMCs, B-cell-depleted T cells, or T cells provided the cDNA or gDNA that made up the material.

Authors' analysis steps: Estimated nucleated cell counts came from reference gene primer amplification. Generated by immunoSEQ multiplex PCR, the TCRdb table keeps only in-frame clones and is missing some. V and J calls plus clone size are reproduced from that table; the DNA served to infer D and trimming. This sample carries 310,000 or so clones, nearly 90% of them seen once, and the ten largest clones take about 1.8%. The cohort comprised adults aged roughly 18 to 95 years residing in under 25 US areas. Per the germline V gene, CDR1 is GTSNPN and CDR2 is SVGIG (reference sequence). The CDR3 spans 13 residues. Deletions cut 4 bases from V and 4 bases from J, with 10 bases between.

The chain links TRBV30 to TRBJ2-2; D gene unclear. The TCR was taken from a young woman with acute COVID-19. The sample taken for sequencing was PBMCs or T cells enriched from blood (not recorded which). The CDR3 nucleotides are TGTGCCTGGACCATCTCGGGCACCGGGGAGCTGTTTTTT. This sequence encodes CAWTISGTGELFF.